This TCR beta chain derives from a study of blood T cell repertoires in COVID-19. For the study at large: Samples taken during acute and convalescent COVID-19 were collected in the United States, Italy and Spain. PBMCs, B-cell-depleted T cells, or T cells provided the cDNA or gDNA that made up the material.

The CDR3 totals 13 residues. V was clipped by 8 bases and J by 5 bases; unmatched bases: 1. Germline values: CDR1 LNHDA, CDR2 SQIVND (reference sequence). In the source study's methods: How many nucleated cells were present was estimated from reference gene primer amplification. Some clones are missing from TCRdb's copy, which holds only in-frame ones; the method was immunoSEQ multiplex PCR. The V and J calls and the clone size are those of that table, but D and trimming were determined from the DNA. The data hold about 110,000 clones, with over 70% observed a single time. Sequencing was performed on peripheral blood. The sequence derives from a woman in her 70s with acute or convalescent COVID-19. This chain joins TRBV19 and TRBJ1-6; TRBD1 matches 9 bases. The CDR3 DNA is TGTGCCAGTGGACAGGGGAATAATTCACCCCTCCACTTT. Translating it yields CASGQGNNSPLHF.